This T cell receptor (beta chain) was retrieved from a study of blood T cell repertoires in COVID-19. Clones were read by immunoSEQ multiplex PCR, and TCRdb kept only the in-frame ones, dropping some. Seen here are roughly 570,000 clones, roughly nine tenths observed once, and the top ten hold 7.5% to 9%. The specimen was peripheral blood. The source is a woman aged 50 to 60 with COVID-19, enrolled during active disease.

CDR3 nucleotides: TGTGCCAGCAAAAGACAGCAAGCGAACACCGGGGAGCTGTTTTTT. This sequence encodes CASKRQQANTGELFF. This chain joins TRBV2 and TRBJ2-2, with D perhaps TRBD1 (5 bases). The V end lost 7 bases, the J end lost 0 bases, and 12 bases lay between the germline ends. Germline CDR1 and CDR2: SNHLY and FYNNEI. The CDR3 is made up of 15 amino acids.